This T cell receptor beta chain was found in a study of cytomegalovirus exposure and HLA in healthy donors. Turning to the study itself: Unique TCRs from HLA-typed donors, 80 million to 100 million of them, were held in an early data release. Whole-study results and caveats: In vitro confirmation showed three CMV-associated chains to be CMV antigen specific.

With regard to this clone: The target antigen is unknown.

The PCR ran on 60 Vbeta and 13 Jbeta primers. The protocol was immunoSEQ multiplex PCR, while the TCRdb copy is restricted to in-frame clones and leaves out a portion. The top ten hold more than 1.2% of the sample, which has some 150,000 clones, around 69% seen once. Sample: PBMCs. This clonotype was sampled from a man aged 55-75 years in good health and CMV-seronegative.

CDR3 coding DNA: TGTGCCTGGAGTGTACAGGGACAGGGGGTTGGCTACACCTTC. It specifies CAWSVQGQGVGYTF. The rearrangement uses TRBV30 and TRBJ1-2, with TRBD1 matching 11 bases. The length of the CDR3 is 14 residues. V was pared by 0 bases and J by 7 bases, with 4 bases of the junction left unmatched. Germline V gene sequence: CDR1 GTSNPN, CDR2 SVGIG (reference sequence).